This T cell receptor (beta chain) stems from a study of T cell repertoires in cytomegalovirus infection. As for the study in general: Indicated by public TCR beta signatures were CMV infection and matching HLA type.

Findings and limits, study-wide: There were HLA-C-restricted CMV-specific TCR beta clonotypes dominating the ex vivo response. Frequencies of public TCR beta families were cumulated, and this identified carriers of CMV plus the relevant HLA.

This clonotype was counted many times. The antigen is undetermined. TCRdb reanalysed the reads using MiXCR and keeps one entry per CDR3 protein. Of fewer than 550,000 distinct CDR3 sequences in the sample, approximately 30% were seen once. Germline assignment: CDR1 MNHNS and CDR2 SASEGT. Losses at the gene ends were 5 bases for V and 1 base for J; bases not matched to a gene: 7. The CDR3 has 16 residues. Source material: PBMCs. V usage is TRBV6-1 and J usage is TRBJ1-5; 8 nucleotides agree with TRBD1. The source is a human donor in good health (CMV status not recorded). Some clones in this sample may be carry-over from other donors' samples. The CDR3, as DNA: TGTGCCAGCAGTCTCGCCGGGACAGGCAGCAATCAGCCCCAGCATTTT. This translates into CASSLAGTGSNQPQHF.